This T cell receptor (beta chain) is drawn from a study of control samples from healthy donors and cancer patients (dated by TCRdb to about 2020). Inclusive of the bounding cysteine and phenylalanine, the CDR3 is 13 residues long. Here the CDR3 DNA is all that survives: 39 bases in frame from base 1. CDR1 and CDR2 (MGHRA, YSYEKL) derive from the germline V gene. V is reduced by 4 bases and J by 3 bases, leaving a spacing of 9 bases between them. About this clone itself: Its binding antigen is unknown. Base qualities are not recorded, but no much larger clone differs from it by a single base.

Library method: the immunoSEQ multiplex PCR assay. The immuneACCESS repertoire file appears here via TCRdb, limited to in-frame rearrangements. These files lack a portion of the clones; in checked studies, under half of the deficit traces to unresolved V genes, and the cause of the others is not known. The sample table lists 100,000 to 130,000 clones, just under 85% of them with a count of one. Roughly 6.5% of the sample is in the top ten clones. This receptor was identified in a man younger than 35 in good health. Sequencing was done on a sample of blood. The rearrangement joined TRBV4-1 to TRBJ2-5; the D gene lacks a confident call. The CDR3 is CASSLGVKETQYF. The bases are TGCGCCAGCAGCCTTGGAGTTAAAGAGACCCAGTACTTC.